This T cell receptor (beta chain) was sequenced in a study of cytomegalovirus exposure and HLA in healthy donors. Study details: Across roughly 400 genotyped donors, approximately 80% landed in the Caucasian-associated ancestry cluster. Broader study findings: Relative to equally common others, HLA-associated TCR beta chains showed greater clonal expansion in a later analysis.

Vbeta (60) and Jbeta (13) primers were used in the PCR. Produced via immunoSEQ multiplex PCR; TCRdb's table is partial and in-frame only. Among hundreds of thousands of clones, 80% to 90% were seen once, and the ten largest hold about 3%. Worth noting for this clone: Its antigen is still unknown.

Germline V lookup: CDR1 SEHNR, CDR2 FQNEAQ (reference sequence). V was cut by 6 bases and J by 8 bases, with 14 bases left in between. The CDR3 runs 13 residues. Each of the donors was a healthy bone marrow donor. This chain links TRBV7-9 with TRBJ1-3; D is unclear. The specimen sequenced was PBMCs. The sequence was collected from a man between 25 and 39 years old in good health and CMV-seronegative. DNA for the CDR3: TGTGCCAGCAGGTTCGGCCCCGGAGACACCATATATTTT. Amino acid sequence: CASRFGPGDTIYF.